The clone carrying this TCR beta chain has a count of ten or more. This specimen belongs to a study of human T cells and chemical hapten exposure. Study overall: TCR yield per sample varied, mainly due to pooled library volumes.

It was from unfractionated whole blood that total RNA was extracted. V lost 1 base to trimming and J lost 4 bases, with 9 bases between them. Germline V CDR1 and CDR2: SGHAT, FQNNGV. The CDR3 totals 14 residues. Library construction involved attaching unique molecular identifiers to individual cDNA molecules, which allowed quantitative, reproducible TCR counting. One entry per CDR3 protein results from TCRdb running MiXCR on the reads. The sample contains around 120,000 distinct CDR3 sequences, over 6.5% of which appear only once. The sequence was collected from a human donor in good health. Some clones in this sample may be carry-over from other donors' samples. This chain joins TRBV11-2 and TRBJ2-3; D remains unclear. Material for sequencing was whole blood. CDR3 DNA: TGTGCCAGCAGCTTAGCGACAAAACCAGATACGCAGTATTTT. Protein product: CASSLATKPDTQYF.